Below are 6 T cell receptor beta chains sequenced from a single sample in a study of human T cells and chemical hapten exposure. Time point denoted: pre-sensitization, week 0. This sample's treatment: therapeutic diphenylcyclopropenone sensitization with weekly scalp DPC. TCRdb fed the RACE reads into MiXCR, producing one record per CDR3 protein. The sample includes about 350,000 distinct CDR3 sequences, roughly 6% of them seen just once. Sequences were derived from whole blood, sampled in connection with sensitization to the hapten diphenylcyclopropenone (DPC). The receptors stem from a young woman with alopecia areata. Some clones in this sample may be carry-over from other donors' samples.

V is TRBV6-5 and J is TRBJ2-3; TRBD1 might be the D (6 bases). The CDR3 loop spans 15 amino acids. V lost 5 bases and J lost 5, with 17 bases in between. Germline V gene data show CDR1 as MNHEY and CDR2 as SVGAGI. CDR3: CASSRAGALGDTQYF. As DNA, the CDR3 is TGTGCCAGCAGTCGGGCAGGGGCGCTGGGAGATACGCAGTATTTT.

This clonotype was counted between two and nine times. V usage is TRBV29-1 and J usage is TRBJ1-1, with TRBD1 as a possible D gene (5 bases). This CDR3 region has 18 residues. Trimming stripped 0 bases from V and 0 bases from J, with 20 bases between. Germline V lookup: CDR1 SQVTM, CDR2 ANQGSEA. The CDR3 nucleotides are TGCAGCGTTGAAGAGGGGGTAGGAGGGTCGAAGTTGAACACTGAAGCTTTCTTT. Amino acids: CSVEEGVGGSKLNTEAFF.

The table lists this clonotype with many counts. The DNA for the CDR3 is TGCGCCAGCAGCTTTCAGGGGCGCACTGAGCAGTTCTTC. Amino acids: CASSFQGRTEQFF. The J gene is TRBJ2-1, the V gene TRBV5-1; possibly TRBD1 for D (6 bases). V lost 2 bases, J lost 9 bases, and 12 bases lay in between. The germline CDR1 and CDR2 sequences are SGHRS and YFSETQ. This CDR3 spans 13 amino acids.

The J gene is TRBJ1-1, the V gene TRBV3-1; D is undetermined. The CDR3 totals 14 residues. CDR1 and CDR2 from the germline V gene are LGHDT and YNNKEL (reference sequence). V dropped 3 bases and J dropped 3 bases, with 11 bases sitting between them. The CDR3 DNA is TGTGCCAGCAGCCACCCACCGGCCGACACTGAAGCTTTCTTT. Translating it yields CASSHPPADTEAFF.

The V and J genes are TRBV6-5 and TRBJ2-3; TRBD1 aligns across 9 bases. The CDR3 runs 15 residues. The V gene end was trimmed by 0 bases and the J gene end by 5 bases; junction bases not matched to a gene: 3. The germline gives CDR1 MNHEY, CDR2 SVGAGI. The CDR3, as DNA: TGTGCCAGCAGTTACTCCGGGACAGGGATAGATACGCAGTATTTT. Its protein product is CASSYSGTGIDTQYF.

Only a few counts were recorded for this clonotype. The chain couples TRBV7-2 to TRBJ1-5; D possibly corresponds to TRBD1 (6 bases). Per the germline V gene, CDR1 is SGHTA and CDR2 is FQGNSA. This CDR3 has 17 residues. V was shortened by 9 bases and J by 3 bases, with 24 bases between the two germline ends. The CDR3 bases are TGTGCCAGTGTCCTGGAACTTGGGGGCGGCTACAATCAGCCCCAGCATTTT. Protein: CASVLELGGGYNQPQHF. Full variable domain (outside the CDR3, taken from reference TRBV7-2 and TRBJ1-5): GAGVSQSPSNKVTEKGKDVELRCDPISGHTALYWYRQSLGQGLEFLIYFQGNSAPDKSGLPSDRFSAERTGGSVSTLTIQRTQQEDSAVYLCASVLELGGGYNQPQHFGDGTRLSIL.